This T cell receptor (beta chain) derives from a study of OX40 agonist ivuxolimab in advanced cancers. Study information: Clinicians treated patients with ivuxolimab, an agonistic anti-OX40 (CD134) antibody. Ivuxolimab, which patients received intravenously every 2 weeks, was dosed at 0.01 to 10 mg/kg.

Points on this clone: Its antigen is unidentified.

Measured with immunoSEQ multiplex PCR; TCRdb has only the in-frame clones, and not every one. This sample yields over 85,000 clones, of which approximately 90% are seen a single time; 0.27% belongs to the top ten. General study points: Part of the nonresponder group also had normalized T-cell clonal expansion that was low. Researchers did not establish what antigens the expanded peripheral T cells target.

Sequenced material: CD4+ or CD8+ T cells sorted from blood, taken in a trial of the OX40 agonist ivuxolimab. The sequence came from an adult with an advanced solid tumor such as melanoma, head and neck, liver or kidney cancer.

DNA of the CDR3: TGCGCCAGCAGAAACATACAGGGCCCACTCAACTCTGGAAACACCATATATTTT. Protein: CASRNIQGPLNSGNTIYF. The rearrangement uses TRBV5-1 and TRBJ1-3; maybe TRBD1 (6 bases). The germline V and J ends were trimmed by 5 bases and 0 bases, with 21 bases remaining between them. The CDR3 spans 18 residues. Germline CDR1 is SGHRS and CDR2 is YFSETQ.